The source of this T cell receptor beta chain is a study of shared T cell receptors in the human thymus. The CDR3 spans 16 residues. V was shortened by 0 bases and J by 2 bases, with 12 bases between the two germline ends. Germline-derived CDR1 and CDR2 are MGHRA and YSYEKL. Sequencing was performed with immunoSEQ multiplex PCR; in TCRdb, only in-frame clones are kept and a portion is missing. The repertoire has 720,000 or so clones, 70% to 90% of them found once; the top ten carry roughly 0.01%. The count of this clone is one. The sample was also reused in another study, on human thymus T cells. As that study records: The source of the thymus tissue was resections taken during corrective heart surgery. V and J genes seemed to be used with bias in thymic and blood repertoires. Reports from related research described highly overlapping thymic repertoires among unrelated individuals.

This TCR was recovered from a girl less than two years old with a congenital heart defect. The chain uses TRBV4-1 and TRBJ2-3; D might be TRBD2 (6 bases). The sequenced material came from thymocytes. Written as DNA, the CDR3 is TGCGCCAGCAGCCAAGAGCGAGGGACTCTCACAGATACGCAGTATTTT. Translation: CASSQERGTLTDTQYF.